This TCR beta chain was recovered during a study of memory CD4+ T cells and cytomegalovirus serostatus. The sort gate was single viable CD3+CD4+CD8-CD45RO+ cells for memory CD4+ T cells. Assay used: immunoSEQ multiplex PCR; TCRdb lists only in-frame clones, some missing. The table has tens of thousands of clones, about 80% seen once. Per germline, CDR1 MDHEN and CDR2 SYDVKM. The CDR3 runs 13 residues. With 6 bases removed from V and 9 bases from J, the gap between germline ends came to 15 bases. The sequenced sample consisted of memory CD4+ T cells from blood. The chain links TRBV28 to TRBJ2-4, with D possibly TRBD1 on 5 matching bases. The sequence was collected from an adult in good health and CMV-seropositive. The CDR3 nucleotides are TGTGCCAGCAGGCCCCAGGGTACCGCCATTCAGTACTTC. Protein product: CASRPQGTAIQYF. Complete variable domain (other parts from reference TRBV28 and TRBJ2-4): DVKVTQSSRYLVKRTGEKVFLECVQDMDHENMFWYRQDPGLGLRLIYFSYDVKMKEKGDIPEGYSVSREKKERFSLILESASTNQTSMYLCASRPQGTAIQYFGAGTRLSVL.